This record looks at one T cell receptor beta chain sequence and its context. What this receptor recognizes is not known. Per-base quality was not reported, and no clone a single base away is much larger than it. Using the deep immunoSEQ assay, TCR CDR3 regions were amplified from genomic DNA by multiplex PCR. For each cell subset, the extracted genomic DNA was distributed evenly across all wells of several immunoSEQ 96-well plates, and each plate served as one replicate. For sorted subsets, each replicate PCR was loaded with roughly 0.2 ug genomic DNA, equivalent to some 31,000 T cell genomes. The purified libraries were quantified using a Qubit 3.0 fluorometer, sized with a Bioanalyzer 2100, and then quantified again using the KAPA Library Quantification kit. Every immunoSEQ 96-well plate was sequenced on a dedicated single-read 150-cycle Illumina NextSeq 550 flow cell. Concerning the study's data processing: Because only junctional sequences without quality scores were contained in the immunoSEQ output, filtering matching that applied to full-length reads could not be performed. Sequences were annotated with PyIR, a Python wrapper for IgBLAST v1.9, using IMGT germline references to assign V/J genes and CDR3. Any read was removed if the V/J assignment was weak (E-value above 1e-6), the CDR3 was missing, or the read contained stop codons, out-of-frame junctions, or ambiguous translated residues. V3J clonotypes were defined as sequences sharing the same inferred V gene, J gene, and CDR3 amino acid sequence. To compute the percentage overlap between repertoires, the number of shared unique clonotypes was divided by the size of the smaller repertoire. Repertoire richness was assessed with RTK rarefaction, the Chao1 estimator, and Recon v2.1 estimates of unobserved clonotypes. For all TCRbeta clonotypes obtained by the gDNA method from several donors, generation probabilities were computed with OLGA. TCRdb took over this immuneACCESS table, retaining in-frame rearrangements with V and J assigned. Such tables are incomplete; in checked studies, under half of the missing clones stem from an unresolved V gene, and the remainder is unexplained. V, J and clone size reflect that table, while D and trimming were determined from the DNA. This sample comprises about 680,000 clones, under 95% of them detected only once. Together, the top ten hold roughly 24% of the sample.

CD8 naive samples consisted of CD45RO-negative cells that were positively selected for CCR7, yielding a CD45RA+CCR7+ population without TemRA cells. Healthy HIV-negative adults with no recently reported acute infections or vaccinations were included as donors. All donors were Caucasian adults living in Nashville, Tennessee, USA. After blood collection by leukapheresis, PBMCs were isolated using Ficoll-Histopaque density gradient centrifugation and then cryopreserved in the vapor phase of liquid nitrogen. Purity and quantity of every magnetically sorted T cell population were checked by analytical flow cytometry. Each sorted fraction had its genomic DNA isolated and then quantified by UV absorbance on a Nanodrop 2000c. Trimming removed 5 bases from V and 2 bases from J, leaving 16 bases between the germline ends. From a lookup of the germline V gene (reference sequence), CDR1 and CDR2 are SEHNR and FQNEAQ. The cysteine opens and the phenylalanine closes a CDR3 of 15 amino acids. Left in the record is the CDR3 DNA by itself, 45 bases read in frame from the first base.

The sample originates from a study of shared clonotypes between healthy human individuals (TCRdb year 2020). For context, the study as a whole: Three men and two women, aged 18 to 49 years, made up the cohort. To estimate repertoire size and how much clonotype sharing occurs between individuals, the study deeply sequenced the blood TCR repertoires of roughly 5 healthy adults. Libraries were prepared and TCR repertoires were sequenced by different laboratories using diverse techniques, in order to increase sequencing depth and limit assay-specific biases. Per donor, leukapheresis produced somewhere between about 0.94 and 9.5 billion PBMCs. Per donor, three plates each were used for CD4 naive and CD4 memory, two for CD8 naive, and one for CD8 memory.

Broad study findings and their caveats: Clonotypes shared by all four sorted-subset donors showed higher generation probabilities than non-shared clonotypes. Naive subsets generally had larger estimated clonotype richness than memory subsets did. Incomplete sequencing was indicated by rarefaction of sorted-subset datasets, despite the large sequencing depth. The genetic and exposure-history diversity represented was limited by the small number of donors. Roughly 5% of naive CD4, roughly 3.6% of naive CD8, approximately 2.2% of memory CD4, and over 0.35% of memory CD8 clonotypes were shared across several donors. Pairwise subsampling led to the expectation that sequencing depth would affect the degree of clonotype sharing among donors. Sampling was restricted to blood, and TCR repertoires in tissues likely differ from the TCR repertoires found in blood.

The material sequenced was naive CD8+ T cells sorted from blood. Taken with the paper, the label for cell subset or site translates to: CD45RA+CCR7+. The chain couples TRBV7-9 to TRBJ2-7, with the D call perhaps TRBD1 or TRBD2, each one matching 7 bases. The source is a man under 40 in good health. This receptor carries the CDR3 CASSPGAGGAYEQYF. The bases read TGTGCCAGCAGCCCAGGGGCAGGGGGGGCCTACGAGCAGTACTTC.